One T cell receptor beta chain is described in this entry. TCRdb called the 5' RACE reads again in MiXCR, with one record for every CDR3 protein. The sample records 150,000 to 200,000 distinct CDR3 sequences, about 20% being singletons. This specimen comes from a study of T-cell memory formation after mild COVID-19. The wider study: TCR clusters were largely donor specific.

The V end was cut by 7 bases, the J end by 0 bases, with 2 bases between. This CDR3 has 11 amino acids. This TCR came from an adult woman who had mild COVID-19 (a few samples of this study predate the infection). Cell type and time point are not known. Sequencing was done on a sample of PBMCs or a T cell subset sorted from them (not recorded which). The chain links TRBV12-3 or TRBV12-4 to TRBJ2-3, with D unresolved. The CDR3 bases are TGTGCCAGCACGAGCACAGATACGCAGTATTTT. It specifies CASTSTDTQYF.